The 2 T cell receptor beta chains in this list originate from one sample, sequenced in a study of PD-1 blockade in mismatch repair-deficient tumors. Which antigens these TCRs recognize remains unknown. Described time point: identical roughly eleven-day culture without peptide (control). Assay used: immunoSEQ multiplex PCR; TCRdb lists only in-frame clones, some missing. The data contain more than 13,000 clones, 85% to 90% of them seen just once; the ten biggest clones take up about an eighth. Specimen: cells cultured in vitro, collected from a patient treated with pembrolizumab. The receptors stem from an adult with mismatch repair-deficient cancer.

The CDR3 DNA sequence: TGTGCCAGCAGCCTACAGTTTAATGAGCAGTTCTTC. As protein: CASSLQFNEQFF. The V gene is TRBV7-2, the J gene TRBJ2-1; no reliable D call. Germline lookup yields CDR1 SGHTA and CDR2 FQGNSA. Trimming stripped 5 bases from V and 7 bases from J, with 9 bases between. The CDR3 runs 12 residues.

The chain joins TRBV9 to TRBJ2-1; 9 bases map to TRBD2. The V and J ends lost 0 bases and 4 bases, in that order; junction bases with no gene match: 8. This CDR3 contains 17 residues. Germline-derived CDR1 and CDR2 are SGDLS and YYNGEE. The CDR3 bases are TGTGCCAGCAGCGTAGTCCCTAGCGGGAAGCGATACAATGAGCAGTTCTTC. Protein sequence: CASSVVPSGKRYNEQFF.